The 13 T cell receptor beta chains below were found in one sample sequenced in a study of pediatric ulcerative colitis. Data came from immunoSEQ multiplex PCR; TCRdb stores just in-frame clones and leaves some out. The data hold 50,000 to 65,000 clones, with about 86% observed a single time. Sequenced input: blood. The receptors stem from a boy aged 5-17 years with severe ulcerative colitis.

This clone was seen only a few times. The chain uses TRBV28 and TRBJ2-7, with a possible D match to TRBD2 (5 bases). CDR3 length: 13 amino acids. The germline gives CDR1 MDHEN, CDR2 SYDVKM. The V end lost 7 bases, the J end lost 2 bases, and 12 bases lay between the germline ends. CDR3 nucleotide sequence: TGTGCCAGCACCGCGACGGGGACCTACGAGCAGTACTTC. As protein: CASTATGTYEQYF.

This chain joins TRBV9 and TRBJ2-7; TRBD1 or TRBD2 may be the D gene (5 bases each). Trimming took off 4 bases at V and 4 bases at J, with 21 bases between the two ends. Germline CDR1 reads SGDLS; CDR2 reads YYNGEE. The CDR3 spans 16 residues. The CDR3 here is CASSPTSGTTPYEQYF. CDR3 bases: TGTGCCAGCAGCCCCACGTCCGGGACCACACCGTACGAGCAGTACTTC.

V is TRBV18 and J is TRBJ1-4; D gene unclear. This CDR3 region has 15 residues. The germline V and J ends were trimmed by 3 bases and 0 bases, with 8 bases remaining between them. The germline CDR1 and CDR2 sequences are KGHSH and LQKENI. Here the CDR3 reads CASSPSGATNEKLFF. The DNA of the CDR3 is TGTGCCAGCTCACCGTCTGGCGCAACTAATGAAAAACTGTTTTTT.

The V call is TRBV4-1, the J call TRBJ2-7; D gene ambiguous. V gave up 0 bases and J gave up 6 bases, with 12 bases separating them. Germline V gene data show CDR1 as MGHRA and CDR2 as YSYEKL. CDR3 length equals 14 residues. The DNA for the CDR3 is TGCGCCAGCAGCCAAGATCATGGCGTGTCCGAGCAGTACTTC. Translated, it gives CASSQDHGVSEQYF.

This sequence joins TRBV19 and TRBJ1-2; D remains unclear. Germline CDR1 LNHDA, CDR2 SQIVND (reference sequence). The CDR3 contains 17 residues. V shed 0 bases and J shed 6 bases, with 20 bases lying between them. The DNA of the CDR3 is TGTGCCAGTAGTATAGATCGAGTCTCGCGGGGATCAAATGGCTACACCTTC. Protein product: CASSIDRVSRGSNGYTF.

The rearrangement joins TRBV27 to TRBJ2-5, with D perhaps matching TRBD1 (6 bases). Trimming cost V 2 bases and J 4 bases, with 11 bases left between them. From germline, CDR1 is MNHEY and CDR2 SMNVEV (reference sequence). The CDR3 runs to 14 residues. The CDR3 DNA sequence: TGTGCCAGCAGTTTAAATTACAGGGCAGAGACCCAGTACTTC. The encoded protein is CASSLNYRAETQYF.

This clone appeared a few times. The rearrangement links TRBV6-5 to TRBJ2-1; 8 nucleotides agree with TRBD2. V dropped 6 bases and J dropped 7; count of bases not matched to a gene: 2. Germline CDR1 is MNHEY and CDR2 is SVGAGI. The CDR3 is made up of 12 amino acids. The CDR3 DNA reads as TGTGCCAGCAGCCGCGGGGGGAATGAGCAGTTCTTC. Translated, it gives CASSRGGNEQFF.

The CDR3 spells CASSLGTTGTDTQYF. CDR3 nucleotides: TGCGCCAGCAGCTTGGGAACAACCGGCACAGATACGCAGTATTTT. The genes are TRBV5-1 and TRBJ2-3; D gene unclear. The CDR3 contains 15 residues. Per germline, CDR1 SGHRS and CDR2 YFSETQ. Trimming stripped 0 bases from V and 1 base from J, with 9 bases between.

This sequence joins TRBV29-1 and TRBJ2-1, with TRBD1 as a possible D gene (7 bases). The CDR3 has 13 amino acids. V was pared by 6 bases and J by 7 bases, with 16 bases between. Germline V gives CDR1 SQVTM, CDR2 ANQGSEA. CDR3 sequence reads: CSVTGEDPNEQFF. The CDR3 DNA is TGCAGCGTCACAGGGGAGGACCCAAATGAGCAGTTCTTC.

V usage is TRBV19 and J usage is TRBJ1-5, with D possibly being TRBD1 (5 bases). There are 18 residues in the CDR3. From germline, CDR1 is LNHDA and CDR2 SQIVND (reference sequence). Trimming took 4 bases from V and 0 from J, leaving 19 bases between them. The CDR3 spells CASSRDGDSSYSNQPQHF. The DNA of the CDR3 is TGTGCCAGTAGTAGAGACGGAGACAGTTCTTATAGCAATCAGCCCCAGCATTTT.

The chain carries TRBV19 and TRBJ2-1; D remains unclear. Germline V lookup: CDR1 LNHDA, CDR2 SQIVND (reference sequence). This CDR3 spans 13 amino acids. V was shortened by 5 bases and J by 8 bases, with 13 bases between the two germline ends. The chain's CDR3 is CASSFLLGYEQFF. The CDR3 coding sequence is TGTGCCAGTAGTTTCCTTCTAGGCTATGAGCAGTTCTTC.

This clone showed up just once. The V call is TRBV5-1, the J call TRBJ1-2, with TRBD1 as a possible D gene (5 bases). The CDR3 loop spans 14 amino acids. Germline loops: CDR1 SGHRS, CDR2 YFSETQ. Trimming took off 5 bases at V and 4 bases at J, with 15 bases between the two ends. The DNA for the CDR3 is TGCGCCAGCAGTGGGACGGGCAGGGCCTATGGCTACACCTTC. This sequence encodes CASSGTGRAYGYTF.

This clone was picked up a small number of times. This chain uses TRBV18 with TRBJ1-2, with a possible D match to TRBD1 (6 bases). The CDR3 runs 13 residues. The germline gives CDR1 KGHSH, CDR2 LQKENI. Trimming stripped 3 bases from V and 3 bases from J, with 8 bases between. CDR3 loop: CASSPRGDYGYTF. The CDR3 bases are TGTGCCAGCTCACCCAGGGGAGACTATGGCTACACCTTC.